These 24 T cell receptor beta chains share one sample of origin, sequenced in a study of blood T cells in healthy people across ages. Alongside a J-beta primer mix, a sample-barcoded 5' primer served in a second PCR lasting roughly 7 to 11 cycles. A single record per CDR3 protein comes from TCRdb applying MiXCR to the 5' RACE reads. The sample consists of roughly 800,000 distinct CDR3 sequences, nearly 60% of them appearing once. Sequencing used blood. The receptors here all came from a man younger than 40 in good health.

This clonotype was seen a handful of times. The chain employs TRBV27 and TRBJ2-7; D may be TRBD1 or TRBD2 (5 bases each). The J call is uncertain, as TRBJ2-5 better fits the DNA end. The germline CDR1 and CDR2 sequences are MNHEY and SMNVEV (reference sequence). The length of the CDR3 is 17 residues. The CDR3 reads CASSPYIPADGTGTQYF. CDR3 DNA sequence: TGTGCCAGCAGTCCCTACATCCCGGCGGACGGGACGGGGACCCAGTACTTC.

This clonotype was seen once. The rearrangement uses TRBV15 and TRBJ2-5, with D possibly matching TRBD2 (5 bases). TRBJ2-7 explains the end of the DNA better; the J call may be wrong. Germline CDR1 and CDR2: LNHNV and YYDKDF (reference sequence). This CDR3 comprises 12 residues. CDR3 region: CATSEEDYEQYF. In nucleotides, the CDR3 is TGTGCCACCAGCGAGGAGGACTACGAGCAGTACTTC.

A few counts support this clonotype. CDR3 in amino acids: CSARTEISNQPQHF. The CDR3 coding sequence is TGCAGTGCTAGAACGGAGATTAGCAATCAGCCCCAGCATTTT. The chain uses TRBV20-1 and TRBJ1-5; D is unclear. CDR3 length equals 14 residues. CDR1 and CDR2 (germline): DFQATT, SNEGSKA (reference sequence). V shed 2 bases and J shed 0 bases, with 8 bases lying between them.

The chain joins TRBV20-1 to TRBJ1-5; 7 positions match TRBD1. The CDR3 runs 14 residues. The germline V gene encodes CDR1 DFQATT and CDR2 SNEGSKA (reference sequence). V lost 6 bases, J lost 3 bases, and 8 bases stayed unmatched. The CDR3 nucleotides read TGCAGTGCAAGACTGACAGGGCCCAATCAGCCCCAGCATTTT. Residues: CSARLTGPNQPQHF.

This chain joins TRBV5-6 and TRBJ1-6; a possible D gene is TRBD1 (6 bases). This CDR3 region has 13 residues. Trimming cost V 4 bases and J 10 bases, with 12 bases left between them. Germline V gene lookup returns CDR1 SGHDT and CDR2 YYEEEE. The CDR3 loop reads CASSTPGVSPLHF. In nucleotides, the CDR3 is TGTGCCAGCAGCACCCCAGGGGTATCACCCCTCCACTTT.

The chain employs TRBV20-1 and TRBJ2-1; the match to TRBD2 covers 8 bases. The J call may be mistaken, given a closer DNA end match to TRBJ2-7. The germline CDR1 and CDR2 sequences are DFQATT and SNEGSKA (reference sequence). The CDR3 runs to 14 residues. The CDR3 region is CSADLSGTYNEQYF. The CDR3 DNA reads TGCAGTGCCGACCTTAGCGGGACCTACAATGAGCAGTACTTC.

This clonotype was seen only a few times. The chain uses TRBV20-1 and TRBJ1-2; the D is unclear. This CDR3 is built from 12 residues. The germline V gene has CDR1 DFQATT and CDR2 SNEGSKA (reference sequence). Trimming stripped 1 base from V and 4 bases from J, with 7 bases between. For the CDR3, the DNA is TGCAGTGCTAGAGGGGCCCTCTATGGCTACACCTTC. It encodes CSARGALYGYTF.

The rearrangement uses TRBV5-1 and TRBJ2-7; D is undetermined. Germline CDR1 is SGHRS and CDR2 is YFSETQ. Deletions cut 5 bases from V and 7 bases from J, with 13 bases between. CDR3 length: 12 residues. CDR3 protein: CASREQVGEQYF. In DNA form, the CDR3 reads TGCGCCAGCAGAGAGCAGGTCGGGGAGCAGTACTTC.

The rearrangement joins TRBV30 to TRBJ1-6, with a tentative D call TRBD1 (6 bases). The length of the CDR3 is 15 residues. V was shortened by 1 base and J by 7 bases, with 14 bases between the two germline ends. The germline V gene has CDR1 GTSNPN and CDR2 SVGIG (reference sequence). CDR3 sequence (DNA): TGTGCCTGGAGTGCTTCGCCAGGGGACAATTCACCCCTCCACTTT. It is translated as CAWSASPGDNSPLHF.

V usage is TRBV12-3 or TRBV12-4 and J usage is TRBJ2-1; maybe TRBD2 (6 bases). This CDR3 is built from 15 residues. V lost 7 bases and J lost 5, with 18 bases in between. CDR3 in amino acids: CASTLWGVRDNEQFF. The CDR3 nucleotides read TGTGCCAGCACGCTTTGGGGGGTAAGGGACAATGAGCAGTTCTTC.

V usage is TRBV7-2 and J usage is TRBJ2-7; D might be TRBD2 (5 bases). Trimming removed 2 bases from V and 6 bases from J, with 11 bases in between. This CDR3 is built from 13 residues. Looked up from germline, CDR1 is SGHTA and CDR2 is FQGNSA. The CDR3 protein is CASSLNGVLEQYF. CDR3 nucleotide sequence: TGTGCCAGCAGCTTAAACGGGGTTCTCGAGCAGTACTTC.

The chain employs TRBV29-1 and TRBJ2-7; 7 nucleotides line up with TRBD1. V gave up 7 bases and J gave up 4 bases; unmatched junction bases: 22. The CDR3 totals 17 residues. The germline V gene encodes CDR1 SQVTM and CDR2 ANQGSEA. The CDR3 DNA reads TGCAGCGCGATCTATCAGCCGGGACAGTCGGGATTATACGAGCAGTACTTC. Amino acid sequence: CSAIYQPGQSGLYEQYF.

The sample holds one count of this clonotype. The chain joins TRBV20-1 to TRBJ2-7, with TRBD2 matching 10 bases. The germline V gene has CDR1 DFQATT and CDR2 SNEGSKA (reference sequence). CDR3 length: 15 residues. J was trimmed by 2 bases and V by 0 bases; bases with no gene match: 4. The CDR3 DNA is TGCAGTGCTAGAGATTTTAGCGGGGGGACCTACGAGCAGTACTTC. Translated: CSARDFSGGTYEQYF.

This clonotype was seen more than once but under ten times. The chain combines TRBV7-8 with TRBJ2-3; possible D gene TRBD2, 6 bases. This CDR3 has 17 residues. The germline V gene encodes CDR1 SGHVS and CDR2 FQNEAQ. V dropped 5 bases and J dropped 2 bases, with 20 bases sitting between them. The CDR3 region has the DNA TGTGCCAGCAGCCTAGGAAGGCGGGAAGGAATCACAGATACGCAGTATTTT. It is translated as CASSLGRREGITDTQYF.

CDR3 loop: CASSPQPSSYNEQYF. CDR3 sequence (DNA): TGCGCCAGCAGCCCTCAGCCTAGCTCCTACAATGAGCAGTACTTC. V gene TRBV4-3 combines with J gene TRBJ2-1; D is possibly TRBD2 (5 bases). The end of the DNA is better explained by TRBJ2-7, so the J call may be wrong. The CDR3 sequence is 15 residues long. CDR1 LGHNA and CDR2 YSLEER come from the germline V gene.

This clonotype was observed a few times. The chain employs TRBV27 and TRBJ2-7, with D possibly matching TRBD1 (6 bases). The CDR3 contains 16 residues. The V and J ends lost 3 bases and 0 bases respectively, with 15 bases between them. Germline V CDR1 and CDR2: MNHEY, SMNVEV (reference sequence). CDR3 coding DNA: TGTGCCAGCAGTTTGTCGACAGGTGGGACCTCCTACGAGCAGTACTTC. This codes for CASSLSTGGTSYEQYF.

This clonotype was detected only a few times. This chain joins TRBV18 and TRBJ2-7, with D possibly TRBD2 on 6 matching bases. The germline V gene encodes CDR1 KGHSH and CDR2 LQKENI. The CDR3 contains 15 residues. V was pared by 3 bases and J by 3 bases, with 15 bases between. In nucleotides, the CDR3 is TGTGCCAGCTCACCCAACCCGGGACTGCTCTACGAGCAGTACTTC. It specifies CASSPNPGLLYEQYF. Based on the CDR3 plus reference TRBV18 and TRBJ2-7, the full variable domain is NAGVMQNPRHLVRRRGQEARLRCSPMKGHSHVYWYRQLPEEGLKFMVYLQKENIIDESGMPKERFSAEFPKEGPSILRIQQVVRGDSAAYFCASSPNPGLLYEQYFGPGTRLTVT.

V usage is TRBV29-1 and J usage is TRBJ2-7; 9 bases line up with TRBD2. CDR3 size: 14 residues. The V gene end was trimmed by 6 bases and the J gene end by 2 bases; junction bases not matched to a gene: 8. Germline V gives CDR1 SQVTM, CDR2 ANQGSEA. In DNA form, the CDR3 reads TGCAGCGTACAACCGGGACTAGCTGCCTACGAGCAGTACTTC. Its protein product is CSVQPGLAAYEQYF.

The CDR3 is CASSLHVTYGYTF. CDR3 nucleotides: TGTGCCAGCAGTTTACATGTGACTTATGGCTACACCTTC. The chain couples TRBV28 to TRBJ1-2; no reliable D call. In germline, CDR1 is MDHEN, CDR2 SYDVKM. Trimming left V 2 bases short and J 5 bases short, with 9 bases between. CDR3 length: 13 residues.

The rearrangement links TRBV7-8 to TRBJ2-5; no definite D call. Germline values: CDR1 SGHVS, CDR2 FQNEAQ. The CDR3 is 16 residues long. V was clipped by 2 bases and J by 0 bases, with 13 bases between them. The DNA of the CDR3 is TGTGCCAGCAGCTTACCATTAAACGGCTACCAAGAGACCCAGTACTTC. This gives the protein CASSLPLNGYQETQYF.

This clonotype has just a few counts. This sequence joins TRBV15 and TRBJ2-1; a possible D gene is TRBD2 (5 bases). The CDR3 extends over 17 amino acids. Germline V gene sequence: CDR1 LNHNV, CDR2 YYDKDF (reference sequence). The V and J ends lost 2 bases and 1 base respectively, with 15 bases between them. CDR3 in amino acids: CATSRKGRPGSYNEQFF. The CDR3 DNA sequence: TGTGCCACCAGCAGAAAAGGTCGACCGGGGTCCTACAATGAGCAGTTCTTC.

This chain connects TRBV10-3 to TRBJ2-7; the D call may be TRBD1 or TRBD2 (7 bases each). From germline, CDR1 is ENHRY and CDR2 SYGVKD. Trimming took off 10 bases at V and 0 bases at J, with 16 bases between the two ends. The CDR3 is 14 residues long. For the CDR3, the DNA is TGTGCCAGCCAGCGGGACAGTAGCTCCTACGAGCAGTACTTC. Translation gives CASQRDSSSYEQYF.

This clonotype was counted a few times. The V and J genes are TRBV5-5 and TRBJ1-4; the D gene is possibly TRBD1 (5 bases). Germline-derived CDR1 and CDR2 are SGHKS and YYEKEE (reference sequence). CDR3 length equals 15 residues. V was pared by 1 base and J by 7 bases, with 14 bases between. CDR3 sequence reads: CASSLRPRVGEKLFF. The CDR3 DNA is TGTGCCAGCAGCTTGAGGCCCAGGGTGGGTGAAAAACTGTTTTTT.

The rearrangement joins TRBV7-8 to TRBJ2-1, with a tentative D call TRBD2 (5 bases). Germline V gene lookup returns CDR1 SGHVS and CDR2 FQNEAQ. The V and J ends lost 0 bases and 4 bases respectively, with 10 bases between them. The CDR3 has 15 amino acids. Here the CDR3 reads CASSLAPGVYNEQFF. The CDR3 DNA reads TGTGCCAGCAGCTTAGCCCCCGGGGTGTACAATGAGCAGTTCTTC.